This T cell receptor beta chain was retrieved from a study of T cell responses to AZD1222 COVID-19 vaccine. Using immunoSEQ multiplex PCR, the repertoire was profiled, and TCRdb retains in-frame clones only, with some absent. This table has around 130,000 clones, roughly 93% appearing once. The CDR3 is 15 amino acids. V was clipped by 4 bases and J by 2 bases; unmatched bases: 6. CDR1 is MRHNA, CDR2 SNTAGT, per germline. General study findings and limits: Spike-wide coverage was observed for vaccine-associated CD4 TCRs, with dominant responses at 160-218 and 743-854.

Comment on this clone: Its antigen is still unknown.

The sequences come from peripheral blood, collected on day 0 of AZD1222 vaccination. The receptor's source is an adult in good health. The chain uses TRBV6-4 and TRBJ2-3; TRBD1 matches 7 bases. The CDR3 loop is CASSVQGSLTDTQYF. In DNA form, the CDR3 reads TGTGCCAGCAGTGTACAGGGGTCGCTCACAGATACGCAGTATTTT.